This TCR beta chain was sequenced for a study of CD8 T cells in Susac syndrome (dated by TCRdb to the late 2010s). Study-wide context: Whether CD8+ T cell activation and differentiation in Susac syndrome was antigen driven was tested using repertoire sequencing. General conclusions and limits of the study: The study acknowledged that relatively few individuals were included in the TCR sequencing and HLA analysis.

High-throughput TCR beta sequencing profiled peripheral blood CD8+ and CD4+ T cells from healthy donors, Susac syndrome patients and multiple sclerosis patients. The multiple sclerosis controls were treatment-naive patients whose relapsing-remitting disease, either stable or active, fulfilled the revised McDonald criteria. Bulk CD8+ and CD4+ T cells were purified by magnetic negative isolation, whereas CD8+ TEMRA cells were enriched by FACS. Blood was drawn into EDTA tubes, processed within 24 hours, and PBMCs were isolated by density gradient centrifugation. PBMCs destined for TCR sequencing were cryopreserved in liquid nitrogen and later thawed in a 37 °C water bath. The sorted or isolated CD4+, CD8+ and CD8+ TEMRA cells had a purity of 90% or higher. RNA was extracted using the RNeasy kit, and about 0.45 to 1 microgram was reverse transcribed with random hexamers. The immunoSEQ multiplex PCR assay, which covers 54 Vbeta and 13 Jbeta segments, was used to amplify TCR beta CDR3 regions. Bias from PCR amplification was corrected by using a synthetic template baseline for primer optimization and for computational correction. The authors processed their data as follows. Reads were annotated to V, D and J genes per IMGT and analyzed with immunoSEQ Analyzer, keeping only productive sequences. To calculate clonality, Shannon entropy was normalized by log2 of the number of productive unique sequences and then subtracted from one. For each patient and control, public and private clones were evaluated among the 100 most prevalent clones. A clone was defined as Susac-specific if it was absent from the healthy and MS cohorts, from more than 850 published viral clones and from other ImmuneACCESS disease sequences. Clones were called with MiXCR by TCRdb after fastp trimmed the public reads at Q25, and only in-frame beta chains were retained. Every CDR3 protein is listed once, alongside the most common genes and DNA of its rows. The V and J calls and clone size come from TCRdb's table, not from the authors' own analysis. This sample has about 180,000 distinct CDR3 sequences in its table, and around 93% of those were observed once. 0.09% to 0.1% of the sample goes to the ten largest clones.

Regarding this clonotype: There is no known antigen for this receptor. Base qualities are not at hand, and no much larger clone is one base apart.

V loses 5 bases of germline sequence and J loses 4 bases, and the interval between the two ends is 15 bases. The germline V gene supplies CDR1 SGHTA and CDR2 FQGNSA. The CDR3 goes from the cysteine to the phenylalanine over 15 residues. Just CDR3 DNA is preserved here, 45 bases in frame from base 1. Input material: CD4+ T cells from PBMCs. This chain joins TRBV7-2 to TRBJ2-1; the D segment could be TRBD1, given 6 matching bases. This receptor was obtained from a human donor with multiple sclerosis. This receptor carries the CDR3 CASSLRTDRYNEQFF. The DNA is TGTGCCAGCAGCCTGCGGACAGACAGGTACAATGAGCAGTTCTTC.